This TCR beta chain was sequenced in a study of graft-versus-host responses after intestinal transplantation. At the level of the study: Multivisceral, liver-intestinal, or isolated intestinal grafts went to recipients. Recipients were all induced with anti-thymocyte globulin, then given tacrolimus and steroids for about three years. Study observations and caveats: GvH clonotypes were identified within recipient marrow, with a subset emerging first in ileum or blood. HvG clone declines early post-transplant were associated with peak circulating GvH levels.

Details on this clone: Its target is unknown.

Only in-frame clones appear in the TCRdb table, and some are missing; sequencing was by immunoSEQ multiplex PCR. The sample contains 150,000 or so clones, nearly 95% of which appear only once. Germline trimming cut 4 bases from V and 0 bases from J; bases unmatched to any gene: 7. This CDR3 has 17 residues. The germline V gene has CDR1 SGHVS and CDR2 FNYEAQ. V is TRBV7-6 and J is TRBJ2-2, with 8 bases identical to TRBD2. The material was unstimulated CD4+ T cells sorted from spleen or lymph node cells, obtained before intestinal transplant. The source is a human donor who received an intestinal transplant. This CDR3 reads CASSSGLAPANTGELFF. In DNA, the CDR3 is TGTGCCAGCAGCTCTGGACTAGCCCCAGCGAACACCGGGGAGCTGTTTTTT.